These 3 T cell receptor beta chains were sequenced from one sample in a study of T cell responses to AZD1222 COVID-19 vaccine. Clones were sequenced by immunoSEQ multiplex PCR, and TCRdb holds only the in-frame ones, with some missing. The sample has some 120,000 clones; about 91% are singletons. Sequencing was performed on peripheral blood, taken on day 0 of AZD1222 vaccination. The receptors here all came from an adult in good health.

The chain links TRBV12-3 or TRBV12-4 to TRBJ1-5, with D unclear. The CDR3 is made up of 13 amino acids. Trimming took off 5 bases at V and 7 bases at J, with 12 bases between the two ends. For the CDR3, the DNA is TGTGCCAGCAGTCTGAGGAGAGGGCAGCCCCAGCATTTT. It translates to CASSLRRGQPQHF.

The chain employs TRBV19 and TRBJ2-7, with 9 nucleotides matching TRBD1. The CDR3 extends over 14 amino acids. Unmatched junction bases numbered 7, after V lost 3 bases and J lost 7 bases. Germline CDR1 is LNHDA and CDR2 is SQIVND (reference sequence). DNA of the CDR3: TGTGCCAGTAGTATGGCACAGGGGGCTCCGGAGCAGTACTTC. Translating it yields CASSMAQGAPEQYF.

This clone has only a few counts. The chain joins TRBV6-1 to TRBJ1-1, with unresolved D. This CDR3 is 16 amino acids long. Deletions cut 2 bases from V and 5 bases from J, with 18 bases between. Germline CDR1 MNHNS, CDR2 SASEGT. CDR3 in amino acids: CASSESRTPVGTEAFF. DNA of the CDR3: TGTGCCAGCAGTGAATCCCGGACCCCAGTGGGGACTGAAGCTTTCTTT.